The rows below give T cell receptor beta chains drawn from one sample of a study of T cell responses to AZD1222 COVID-19 vaccine. Repertoires were generated with immunoSEQ multiplex PCR, while TCRdb's copy carries only in-frame clones and drops some. Of around 120,000 clones listed, roughly 90% were seen once; the top ten hold about 14%. The sample in question was peripheral blood, obtained on day 0 of AZD1222 vaccination. These receptors all come from an adult in good health. The conserved cysteine and the conserved F or W are not part of the CDR3 here.

TRBJ2-3	TRBV5-1	ASSLGQGSTDTQY
TRBJ1-1	TRBV27	ASSLSFGGWNTEAF
TRBJ2-5	TRBV2	ASQEGLETQY
TRBJ2-1	TRBV9	ASNPGMGWNEQF
TRBJ1-1	TRBV19	ASSPLTGQVNTEAF
TRBJ2-7	TRBV27	ASSHGQGYEQY
TRBJ1-6	TRBV11-2	ASSRPRGGISYNSPLH
TRBJ2-2	TRBV28	ASSFGSYTGELF
TRBJ1-4	TRBV28	ASSPGGGGTNEKLF
TRBJ2-2	TRBV4-3	ASSQGGFNTGELF
TRBJ2-1	TRBV6-6	ASSSETISYNEQF
TRBJ2-7	TRBV7-2	ASSLGTGETKY
TRBJ1-4	TRBV7-2	ASSIRGLDNEKLF
TRBJ2-3	TRBV24-1	ATSTSASTDTQY
TRBJ1-1	TRBV28	ASRFITRGAEAF
TRBJ1-3	TRBV28	ASSGTGRFISGNTIY
TRBJ1-2	TRBV12-3/TRBV12-4	ASSLNRGGYT
TRBJ2-1	TRBV28	ASSDTSGRSTEDEQF
TRBJ1-1	TRBV21-1	ASPEVGRMNTEAF
TRBJ2-3	TRBV7-8	ASSSYPVRGAGPTDTQY
TRBJ1-5	TRBV19	ASTPWTGNNQPQH
TRBJ1-4	TRBV7-6	ASSLGQGREKLF
TRBJ2-2	TRBV19	ATNSGRALMGELF
TRBJ1-2	TRBV7-2	ASSLAWAEPNYGYT
TRBJ2-5	TRBV5-3	ARSWGVEGRRETQY
TRBJ1-5	TRBV27	ASSLRGGLFQPQH
TRBJ1-1	TRBV7-2	ASSLVGWDTEAF
TRBJ1-3	TRBV28	ASSLPPGSGNTIY
TRBJ1-6	TRBV10-3	AIKTGSSYNSPLH
TRBJ1-2	TRBV18	ASSPRQANYGYT
TRBJ1-5	TRBV7-2	ASSLASGQPQH
TRBJ2-7	TRBV7-2	ASSLEGVGGGYEQY
TRBJ1-2	TRBV10-3	AISSGPLGNGYT
TRBJ2-7	TRBV5-3	ARSRQGAKEQY
TRBJ2-5	TRBV7-9	ASSQLAGPQETQY
TRBJ2-1	TRBV9	ASTVNDNEQF
TRBJ1-6	TRBV27	ASRTLGQGERKNSPLH
TRBJ1-5	TRBV6-2/TRBV6-3	ASSYGTWGQPQH
TRBJ2-3	TRBV11-2	ASSLGGSRGGVPRTQY
TRBJ2-3	TRBV28	ASSFLGTGNSDTQY
TRBJ1-2	TRBV19	ASSDPDYYGYT
TRBJ1-2	TRBV2	ASSDNRGGVLGYT
TRBJ2-1	TRBV4-3	ASSQDGEAGGYNEQF
TRBJ1-2	TRBV28	ATTSPTGYGYT
TRBJ1-2	TRBV28	ASSLRQGHYGYT
TRBJ2-1	TRBV4-1	ASSLVAGSYNEQF
TRBJ2-3	TRBV3-1/TRBV3-2	ASSPWGPLGDTQY
TRBJ2-3	TRBV6-5	ASRAFVRGTDTQY
TRBJ2-7	TRBV10-1	ATQPSGSYEQY
TRBJ2-6	TRBV11-2	ASSDRGLGANVLT
TRBJ2-3	TRBV7-2	ASGNYDPGTDTQY
TRBJ1-5	TRBV6-2/TRBV6-3	ASSRGGGQPQH
TRBJ1-5	TRBV7-9	ASSLAGQGDQPQH